Following are 20 T cell receptor beta chains from one sample sequenced in a study of control samples from healthy donors and cancer patients. TCRdb's table, derived via immunoSEQ multiplex PCR, lists solely in-frame clones and lacks some. The data show roughly 160,000 clones, with around 94% seen just once and roughly 15% held by the top ten. The source material was PBMCs. The origin of the receptors is a man between 60 and 70 years old with colorectal cancer.

In DNA form, the CDR3 reads TGTGCCAGCAGTTTATCGGGGACTAGCGGGGATACGCAGTATTTT. It codes for CASSLSGTSGDTQYF. The V gene is TRBV27, the J gene TRBJ2-3, with 12 bases aligning to TRBD2. CDR1 MNHEY and CDR2 SMNVEV come from the germline V gene (reference sequence). CDR3 length: 15 amino acids. The J segment lost 6 bases and the V segment lost 0 bases, leaving 1 base of the junction unmatched.

This sequence joins TRBV12-3 or TRBV12-4 and TRBJ2-5, with D uncertain. The V gene lost 5 bases and the J gene lost 2 bases, with 3 bases spanning the gap. The CDR3 is 11 amino acids. CDR3 nucleotides: TGTGCCAGCAGTCGACAAGAGACCCAGTACTTC. It translates to CASSRQETQYF.

The V and J genes are TRBV7-2 and TRBJ1-1; no definite D call. The CDR3 extends over 17 amino acids. The ends were cut back, 1 base at V and 0 bases at J, with 15 bases in the middle. Germline CDR1 is SGHTA and CDR2 is FQGNSA. The CDR3 sequence is CASSLGGPLDLNTEAFF. CDR3 sequence (DNA): TGTGCCAGCAGCTTAGGAGGGCCACTAGATTTGAACACTGAAGCTTTCTTT.

This clone was counted a few times. The chain joins TRBV30 to TRBJ1-5; D is ambiguous. The CDR3 spans 13 residues. Germline V gene lookup returns CDR1 GTSNPN and CDR2 SVGIG (reference sequence). Trimming took off 2 bases at V and 7 bases at J, with 12 bases between the two ends. The CDR3 protein is CAWSFQVEQPQHF. The CDR3 region has the DNA TGTGCCTGGAGTTTCCAGGTAGAACAGCCCCAGCATTTT.

The chain links TRBV5-1 to TRBJ2-7, with 9 bases matching TRBD1. The germline V gene encodes CDR1 SGHRS and CDR2 YFSETQ. Trimming cost V 6 bases and J 6 bases; bases outside gene matches: 13. CDR3 length equals 15 residues. The CDR3 is CASTPDGTGWREQYF. CDR3 nucleotide sequence: TGCGCCAGCACCCCGGACGGGACAGGGTGGCGCGAGCAGTACTTC. Using reference TRBV5-1 and TRBJ2-7 for the parts outside the CDR3, the full variable domain is KAGVTQTPRYLIKTRGQQVTLSCSPISGHRSVSWYQQTPGQGLQFLFEYFSETQRNKGNFPGRFSGRQFSNSRSEMNVSTLELGDSALYLCASTPDGTGWREQYFGPGTRLTVT.

About this clone itself: Relative to the germline gene, one junction end is altered; a read error may explain this. DNA for the CDR3: TGTGCCAGCAGCCCACCCCCAGGCCAGGACTACGAACAGTACTTC. It codes for CASSPPPGQDYEQYF. This rearrangement joins TRBV6-6 to TRBJ2-7, with D perhaps matching TRBD2 (6 bases). The CDR3 spans 15 residues. In germline, CDR1 is MNHNY, CDR2 SVGAGI (reference sequence).

The chain carries TRBV14 and TRBJ2-2; tentatively, D is TRBD1 (6 bases). CDR3 size: 15 residues. The germline V and J ends were trimmed by 1 base and 4 bases, with 10 bases remaining between them. CDR1 is SGHDN, CDR2 FVKESK, per germline. The CDR3 sequence: CASSQGQVTTGELFF. DNA of the CDR3: TGTGCCAGCAGCCAAGGACAGGTGACCACCGGGGAGCTGTTTTTT.

This rearrangement joins TRBV27 to TRBJ2-3; no reliable D call. The CDR3 has 16 amino acids. Germline-derived CDR1 and CDR2 are MNHEY and SMNVEV (reference sequence). With 2 bases removed from V and 0 bases from J, the gap between germline ends came to 12 bases. The CDR3 nucleotides read TGTGCCAGCAGTTTACAGATTCTTGCTAGCACAGATACGCAGTATTTT. As protein: CASSLQILASTDTQYF.

This chain joins TRBV5-4 and TRBJ1-4; D is possibly TRBD1 (6 bases). The V end lost 5 bases, the J end lost 8 bases, and 13 bases lay between the germline ends. The CDR3 covers 13 residues. Germline CDR1 reads SGHNT; CDR2 reads YYREEE (reference sequence). CDR3 DNA sequence: TGTGCCAGCAGTACGACAGGAGTCGAAAAACTGTTTTTT. It codes for CASSTTGVEKLFF.

V and J are TRBV19 and TRBJ1-3; 8 positions agree with TRBD1. The CDR3 is 15 residues long. The germline CDR1 and CDR2 sequences are LNHDA and SQIVND (reference sequence). V lost 5 bases and J lost 4; bases outside the gene matches: 7. The chain's CDR3 is CASSPRQGAGNTIYF. DNA of the CDR3: TGTGCCAGTAGTCCACGTCAGGGGGCGGGAAACACCATATATTTT.

J is TRBJ2-3 and V is TRBV6-5, with D possibly being TRBD2 (5 bases). Trimming removed 6 bases at V and 0 bases at J, with 10 bases between. Per germline, CDR1 MNHEY and CDR2 SVGAGI. This CDR3 comprises 14 residues. CDR3 loop: CASRVGLSTDTQYF. The CDR3 DNA reads as TGTGCCAGCAGGGTAGGACTTAGCACAGATACGCAGTATTTT.

The chain couples TRBV3-1 (or the pseudogene TRBV3-2) to TRBJ2-3; D not certain. The CDR3 contains 14 residues. Germline CDR1 is LGHDT and CDR2 is YNNKEL (reference sequence). Trimming stripped 1 base from V and 3 bases from J, with 8 bases between. CDR3 sequence: CASSQGDGTDTQYF. As DNA, the CDR3 is TGTGCCAGCAGCCAAGGAGACGGGACAGATACGCAGTATTTT.

This chain uses TRBV7-9 with TRBJ2-1; 7 nucleotides match TRBD1. This CDR3 contains 16 residues. Germline V gives CDR1 SEHNR, CDR2 FQNEAQ (reference sequence). The ends lost 3 bases at V and 8 bases at J; junction bases unmatched: 13. The CDR3 DNA follows: TGTGCCAGCAGCTTTCAATTGACAGGGATGGAGGATGAGCAGTTCTTC. Its translation: CASSFQLTGMEDEQFF.

The chain is built from TRBV7-9 and TRBJ2-7; D is tentatively TRBD1 or TRBD2 (5 bases each). The V and J ends lost 0 bases and 3 bases respectively, with 12 bases between them. This CDR3 is 15 amino acids long. Germline V gene lookup returns CDR1 SEHNR and CDR2 FQNEAQ (reference sequence). The CDR3 DNA follows: TGTGCCAGCAGCTTAGCCCAGGCAGGGAGCTACGAGCAGTACTTC. This encodes CASSLAQAGSYEQYF. Variable domain in full (rest from reference TRBV7-9 and TRBJ2-7): DTGVSQNPRHKITKRGQNVTFRCDPISEHNRLYWYRQTLGQGPEFLTYFQNEAQLEKSRLLSDRFSAERPKGSFSTLEIQRTEQGDSAMYLCASSLAQAGSYEQYFGPGTRLTVT.

V is TRBV28 and J is TRBJ1-5; no clear D. Germline CDR1 reads MDHEN; CDR2 reads SYDVKM. Trimming removed 4 bases from V and 4 bases from J, with 11 bases in between. There are 14 residues in the CDR3. CDR3 region: CASSSHGRNQPQHF. The CDR3, as DNA: TGTGCCAGCAGTTCCCATGGACGGAATCAGCCCCAGCATTTT. The whole variable domain, remainder taken from reference TRBV28 and TRBJ1-5, is DVKVTQSSRYLVKRTGEKVFLECVQDMDHENMFWYRQDPGLGLRLIYFSYDVKMKEKGDIPEGYSVSREKKERFSLILESASTNQTSMYLCASSSHGRNQPQHFGDGTRLSIL.

The chain joins TRBV5-8 to TRBJ1-5, with D tentatively TRBD1 (5 bases). CDR3 size: 12 residues. Trimming removed 4 bases from V and 6 bases from J, with 8 bases in between. Germline CDR1 reads SGHTS; CDR2 reads YDEGEE. CDR3 amino acids: CASSPRGQPQHF. For the CDR3, the DNA is TGTGCCAGCAGCCCTAGGGGTCAGCCCCAGCATTTT.

The chain couples TRBV6-6 to TRBJ1-5; possible D gene TRBD1, 5 bases. The germline V and J ends were trimmed by 5 bases and 8 bases, with 13 bases remaining between them. The length of the CDR3 is 13 residues. CDR1 and CDR2 from the germline V gene are MNHNY and SVGAGI (reference sequence). The CDR3 nucleotides read TGTGCCAGCAGTGGGGCTCGGGGGGAGCCCCAGCATTTT. This translates into CASSGARGEPQHF.

The chain links TRBV6-4 to TRBJ1-1, with D unresolved. CDR1 and CDR2 (germline): MRHNA, SNTAGT. The V end was cut by 6 bases, the J end by 4 bases, with 12 bases between. CDR3 length equals 13 residues. CDR3 loop: CASRKDGTTEAFF. CDR3 sequence (DNA): TGTGCCAGCAGAAAGGACGGCACCACTGAAGCTTTCTTT.

The chain couples TRBV4-3 to TRBJ2-2; 8 bases fit TRBD1. This CDR3 has 14 residues. Per germline, CDR1 LGHNA and CDR2 YSLEER. The junction had 2 bases not matched to a gene; V was cut back by 2 bases and J by 6 bases. The CDR3 DNA sequence: TGCGCCAGCAGCCAATCGACAGGGGCCGGGGAGCTGTTTTTT. Its translation: CASSQSTGAGELFF.

This chain uses TRBV9 with TRBJ1-6; 7 bases are a match to TRBD1. CDR1 and CDR2 (germline): SGDLS, YYNGEE. This CDR3 is 16 amino acids long. The V gene end was trimmed by 3 bases and the J gene end by 6 bases; junction bases not matched to a gene: 9. The DNA of the CDR3 is TGTGCCAGCAGCGCCTACCCGGACAGGCCTAATTCACCCCTCCACTTT. Translated, it gives CASSAYPDRPNSPLHF.